This is a list of T cell receptor beta chains from one sample in a study of blood T cell repertoires in COVID-19. Only in-frame clones appear in the TCRdb table, and some are missing; sequencing was by immunoSEQ multiplex PCR. The sample holds tens of thousands of clones, 90% seen once. The source material was peripheral blood. These receptors came from a human donor in a cohort sampled during active COVID-19. CDR3s include the opening cysteine and the closing phenylalanine or tryptophan. The D gene is left open where the match is weak. Clone size, where shown, is once, few, many, or a class for clones that have expanded.

J gene | clone size | D gene | V gene | CDR3 protein | CDR3 DNA
TRBJ1-4 | - | - | TRBV7-8 | CASSSHAGSRELFF | TGTGCCAGCAGCTCCCACGCCGGGTCTCGGGAACTGTTTTTT
TRBJ2-5 | - | - | TRBV7-9 | CASSLRSLGQETQYF | TGTGCCAGCAGCTTACGATCACTAGGGCAAGAGACCCAGTACTTC
TRBJ2-1 | - | - | TRBV7-2 | CASSLAVGGPYEQFF | TGTGCCAGCAGCTTAGCAGTCGGGGGGCCCTATGAGCAGTTCTTC
TRBJ2-7 | once | TRBD1 | TRBV27 | CASSSTGTGVFF | TGTGCCAGCAGTTCGACCGGGACAGGGGTGTTCTTC
TRBJ2-7 | - | - | TRBV5-6 | CASSLVLIRSEQYF | TGTGCCAGCAGCTTGGTTTTGATTCGGTCCGAGCAGTACTTC
TRBJ2-5 | once | - | TRBV6-5 | CASSYSGRGAQETQYF | TGTGCCAGCAGTTACTCGGGCAGGGGCGCGCAAGAGACCCAGTACTTC
TRBJ1-5 | - | - | TRBV24-1 | CATSDRAEQPQHF | TGTGCCACCAGTGACAGGGCCGAACAGCCCCAGCATTTT
TRBJ2-5 | - | TRBD2 | TRBV28 | CASSQPGTSAQETQYF | TGTGCCAGCAGTCAACCCGGGACTAGCGCGCAAGAGACCCAGTACTTC
TRBJ2-7 | - | TRBD2 | TRBV4-2 | CASSQASTSGFYEQYF | TGTGCCAGCAGCCAAGCGTCGACTAGCGGCTTCTACGAGCAGTACTTC
TRBJ2-7 | - | - | TRBV6-5 | CASTGLSTYEQYF | TGTGCCAGCACCGGACTTTCCACCTACGAGCAGTACTTC
TRBJ2-5 | - | - | TRBV30 | CAWTAGVRVQETQYF | TGTGCCTGGACTGCAGGGGTTCGGGTGCAAGAGACCCAGTACTTC
TRBJ2-1 | - | - | TRBV7-5 | CARSPDGDRIRYNEQFF | TGTGCCAGAAGCCCCGACGGGGACAGAATTAGATACAATGAGCAGTTCTTC
TRBJ1-2 | - | - | TRBV3-1/TRBV3-2 | CASSQGGRAGYTF | TGTGCCAGCAGCCAAGGGGGCAGGGCTGGCTACACCTTC
TRBJ1-6 | - | TRBD1 | TRBV7-9 | CASSWTGGDSPLHF | TGTGCCAGCAGCTGGACAGGGGGCGACTCACCCCTCCACTTT
TRBJ2-1 | - | TRBD1 | TRBV28 | CASKNSGTGNYNEQFF | TGTGCCAGCAAAAACTCCGGGACAGGGAATTACAATGAGCAGTTCTTC
TRBJ2-7 | - | TRBD1 | TRBV23-1 | CASSRGTGVADEQYF | TGCGCCAGCAGTCGGGGGACAGGGGTGGCGGACGAGCAGTACTTC
TRBJ2-2 | - | TRBD2 | TRBV10-1 | CASSPSGVDTGELFF | TGCGCCAGCAGTCCTAGCGGGGTTGACACCGGGGAGCTGTTTTTT
TRBJ2-3 | - | - | TRBV9 | CASSVGRGTDTQYF | TGTGCCAGCAGCGTAGGACGGGGCACAGATACGCAGTATTTT
TRBJ2-3 | few | TRBD2 | TRBV5-1 | CASSLGGTSEYTQYF | TGCGCCAGCAGCTTGGGAGGGACTAGCGAATATACGCAGTATTTT
TRBJ2-1 | - | TRBD1 | TRBV7-2 | CASSLVDRETYNEQFF | TGTGCCAGCAGCTTAGTCGACAGGGAGACCTACAATGAGCAGTTCTTC
TRBJ1-5 | - | - | TRBV7-9 | CASSSINQPQHF | TGTGCCAGCAGCTCTATAAATCAGCCCCAGCATTTT
TRBJ1-2 | - | - | TRBV28 | CASSFYTGINYGYTF | TGTGCCAGCAGTTTCTATACAGGGATCAACTATGGCTACACCTTC
TRBJ2-2 | - | TRBD1 | TRBV7-3 | CASSPRTGGGLYANTGELFF | TGTGCCAGCAGCCCCCGGACAGGGGGTGGGTTGTATGCGAACACCGGGGAGCTGTTTTTT
TRBJ2-5 | - | - | TRBV9 | CASSRSGLEETQYF | TGTGCCAGCAGCAGGTCAGGGCTAGAAGAGACCCAGTACTTC
TRBJ2-7 | - | - | TRBV28 | CASSFTGRNEYF | TGTGCCAGCAGTTTTACAGGGCGGAATGAGTACTTC
TRBJ2-6 | - | - | TRBV19 | CASSPTVSSGANVLTF | TGTGCCAGTAGTCCGACAGTTAGCTCTGGGGCCAACGTCCTGACTTTC
TRBJ2-7 | - | TRBD2 | TRBV29-1 | CSVQREGYEQYF | TGCAGCGTCCAGCGGGAGGGCTACGAGCAGTACTTC
TRBJ1-4 | - | - | TRBV11-3 | CASSLLGVCREKLFF | TGTGCCAGCAGCTTACTCGGGGTATGTCGGGAAAAACTGTTTTTT
TRBJ1-5 | once | TRBD1 | TRBV4-3 | CASSRRDRFYSNQPQHF | TGCGCCAGCAGCCGCCGGGACAGATTTTATAGCAATCAGCCCCAGCATTTT
TRBJ2-1 | - | - | TRBV7-9 | CASSPRSSYNEQFF | TGTGCCAGCAGTCCGCGGAGCTCCTACAATGAGCAGTTCTTC
TRBJ2-5 | - | TRBD1 | TRBV2 | CASSELGTGGETQYF | TGTGCCAGCAGTGAGTTAGGGACAGGGGGCGAGACCCAGTACTTC
TRBJ1-5 | - | - | TRBV5-1 | CASSSQAGQPQHF | TGCGCCAGCAGCTCTCAAGCGGGTCAGCCCCAGCATTTT
TRBJ2-3 | - | TRBD1 | TRBV29-1 | CSVVGQGTDTQYF | TGCAGCGTTGTGGGACAGGGTACAGATACGCAGTATTTT
TRBJ1-1 | - | TRBD1 | TRBV10-3 | CATQGDTEAFF | TGTGCCACACAGGGGGACACTGAAGCTTTCTTT
TRBJ1-2 | - | - | TRBV4-1 | CASSQEVDSYYGYTF | TGCGCCAGCAGCCAAGAGGTAGACAGCTACTATGGCTACACCTTC
TRBJ2-1 | - | TRBD2 | TRBV6-4 | CASSQTSGGYEQFF | TGTGCCAGCAGTCAGACTAGCGGGGGCTATGAGCAGTTCTTC
TRBJ1-4 | - | TRBD1 | TRBV25-1 | CASSVDRGRANEKLFF | TGTGCCAGCAGTGTGGACAGGGGGCGGGCTAATGAAAAACTGTTTTTT
TRBJ1-1 | - | TRBD1 | TRBV5-4 | CASSLTGGFEAFF | TGTGCCAGCAGCTTGACAGGGGGTTTTGAAGCTTTCTTT
TRBJ2-3 | - | TRBD2 | TRBV6-2/TRBV6-3 | CASSYGGSGAGNTQYF | TGTGCCAGCAGTTACGGGGGAAGCGGGGCCGGGAATACGCAGTATTTT
TRBJ2-5 | once | - | TRBV5-4 | CASSFAFQETQYF | TGTGCCAGCAGCTTTGCGTTCCAAGAGACCCAGTACTTC
TRBJ2-5 | - | TRBD1 | TRBV7-9 | CASSGEGQAQTPETQYF | TGTGCCAGCAGCGGAGAGGGACAGGCCCAAACCCCAGAGACCCAGTACTTC
TRBJ2-5 | - | - | TRBV5-6 | CASSLGSWGETQYF | TGTGCCAGCAGCTTAGGGAGTTGGGGTGAGACCCAGTACTTC
TRBJ2-3 | once | TRBD2 | TRBV7-2 | CASSPGLAGATDTQYF | TGTGCCAGCAGCCCCGGACTAGCGGGGGCCACAGATACGCAGTATTTT
TRBJ2-7 | once | TRBD2 | TRBV5-4 | CASSLSGDYEQYF | TGTGCCAGCAGCCTCAGCGGGGACTACGAGCAGTACTTC
TRBJ2-1 | - | - | TRBV29-1 | CSVSTGIEQFF | TGCAGCGTTTCCACCGGTATTGAGCAGTTCTTC
TRBJ2-2 | - | - | TRBV4-1 | CASSQGRLAATGELFF | TGCGCCAGCAGCCAAGGCAGGCTAGCTGCCACCGGGGAGCTGTTTTTT
TRBJ2-3 | - | TRBD2 | TRBV4-1 | CASSQEYPGGSTDTQYF | TGCGCCAGCAGCCAAGAATATCCGGGGGGAAGCACAGATACGCAGTATTTT
TRBJ1-1 | - | TRBD1 | TRBV5-1 | CASSSTITGVVTEAFF | TGCGCCAGCAGCTCGACCATTACAGGGGTGGTCACTGAAGCTTTCTTT
TRBJ1-1 | - | TRBD1 | TRBV5-6 | CASSFRDSGTEAFF | TGTGCCAGCAGCTTCCGGGACAGTGGGACTGAAGCTTTCTTT
TRBJ2-7 | - | TRBD1 | TRBV11-2 | CASTKDRSSYEQYF | TGTGCCAGCACCAAGGACAGGAGCTCCTACGAGCAGTACTTC